This TCR beta chain emerged from a study of blood T cell repertoires in COVID-19. Study as a whole: Sample material is recorded as cDNA or gDNA derived from T cells, B-cell-depleted T cells, or PBMCs.

The germline V gene has CDR1 SGDLS and CDR2 YYNGEE. The CDR3 covers 16 residues. With 4 bases removed from V and 0 bases from J, the gap between germline ends came to 16 bases. As processed by the authors: Cell counts per sample came from amplifying reference gene primers. Some clones are missing from TCRdb's copy, which holds only in-frame ones; the method was immunoSEQ multiplex PCR. Clonal size and the V and J genes are those of that table, whereas D and trimming came from the DNA. The data show some 250,000 clones, 81% seen once. The source of this sequence is an elderly woman with acute or convalescent COVID-19. Sample: peripheral blood. This chain uses TRBV9 with TRBJ2-5, with D tentatively TRBD1 (5 bases). This CDR3 is CASSPRDRVYQETQYF. The CDR3 DNA reads TGTGCCAGCAGCCCAAGAGACAGAGTGTACCAAGAGACCCAGTACTTC.